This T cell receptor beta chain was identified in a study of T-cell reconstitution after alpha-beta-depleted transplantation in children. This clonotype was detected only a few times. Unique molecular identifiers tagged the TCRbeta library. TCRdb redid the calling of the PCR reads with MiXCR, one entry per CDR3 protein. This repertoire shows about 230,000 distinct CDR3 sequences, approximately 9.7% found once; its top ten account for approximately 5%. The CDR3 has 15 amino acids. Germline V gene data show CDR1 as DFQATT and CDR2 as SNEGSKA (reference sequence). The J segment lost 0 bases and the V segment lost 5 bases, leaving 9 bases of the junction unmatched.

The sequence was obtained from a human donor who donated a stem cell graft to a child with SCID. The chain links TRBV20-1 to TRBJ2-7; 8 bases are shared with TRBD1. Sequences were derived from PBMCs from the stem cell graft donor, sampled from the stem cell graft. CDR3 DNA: TGCAGTGCTGTTGACAGGGGAAGGAGCTCCTACGAGCAGTACTTC. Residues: CSAVDRGRSSYEQYF.